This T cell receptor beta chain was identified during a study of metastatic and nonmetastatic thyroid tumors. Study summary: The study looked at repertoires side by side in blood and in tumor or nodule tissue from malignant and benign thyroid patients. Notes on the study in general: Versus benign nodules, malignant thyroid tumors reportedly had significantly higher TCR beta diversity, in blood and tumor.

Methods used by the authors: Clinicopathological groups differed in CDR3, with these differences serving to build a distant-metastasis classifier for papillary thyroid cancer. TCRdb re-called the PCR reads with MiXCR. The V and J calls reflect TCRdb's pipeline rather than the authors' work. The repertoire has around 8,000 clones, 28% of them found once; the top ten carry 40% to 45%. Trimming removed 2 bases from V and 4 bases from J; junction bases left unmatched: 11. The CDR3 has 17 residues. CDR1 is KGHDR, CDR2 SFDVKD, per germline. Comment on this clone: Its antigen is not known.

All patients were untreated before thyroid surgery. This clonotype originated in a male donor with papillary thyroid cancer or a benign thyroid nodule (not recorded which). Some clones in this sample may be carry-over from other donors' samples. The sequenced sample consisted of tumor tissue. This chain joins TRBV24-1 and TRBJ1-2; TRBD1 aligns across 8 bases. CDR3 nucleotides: TGTGCCACCAGTGATTCCTCAGGACAGGGTAGTGGCTATGGCTACACCTTC. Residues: CATSDSSGQGSGYGYTF.